What follows is one T cell receptor beta chain and its context. The entry originates in a study of T cell changes during pregnancy in multiple sclerosis. Germline loops: CDR1 SGDLS, CDR2 YYNGEE. Trimming shortened V by 3 bases and J by 1 base, and 7 bases separated the two germline ends. This CDR3 contains 13 residues. Using immunoSEQ multiplex PCR, the repertoire was profiled, and TCRdb retains in-frame clones only, with some absent. The table lists approximately 63,000 clones, almost 95% of them singletons. The clonotype was recovered from a female donor in good health, enrolled as a control in a pregnancy study. The sample in question was peripheral blood, obtained in the third trimester of pregnancy. The chain is built from TRBV9 and TRBJ1-2; D gene uncertain. The CDR3 DNA reads TGTGCCAGCAGCGCCGGTTTTAACTATGGCTACACCTTC. Its protein product is CASSAGFNYGYTF.